This T cell receptor (beta chain) came from a study of OX40 agonist ivuxolimab in advanced cancers. The assay was immunoSEQ multiplex PCR, and TCRdb's table has in-frame clones only and misses some. The sample gives about 35,000 clones, more than 85% of which show up once; less than 25% is in the top ten. V lost 6 bases, J lost 1 base, and 9 bases lay in between. CDR3 size: 13 residues. Per the germline V gene, CDR1 is LNHDA and CDR2 is SQIVND (reference sequence). The sample in question was CD4+ or CD8+ T cells sorted from blood, obtained in a trial of the OX40 agonist ivuxolimab. The receptor's source is an adult with an advanced solid tumor such as melanoma, head and neck, liver or kidney cancer. The chain has TRBV19 and TRBJ1-1, with TRBD1 as a possible D gene (5 bases). The CDR3 DNA sequence: TGTGCCAGTAGGGCAGGGCCGAACACTGAAGCTTTCTTT. This codes for CASRAGPNTEAFF. Looking up the rest from reference TRBV19 and TRBJ1-1 gives the full variable domain: DGGITQSPKYLFRKEGQNVTLSCEQNLNHDAMYWYRQDPGQGLRLIYYSQIVNDFQKGDIAEGYSVSREKKESFPLTVTSAQKNPTAFYLCASRAGPNTEAFFGQGTRLTVV.